The source of this T cell receptor (beta chain) is a study of response to subunit inactivated influenza vaccine listed by TCRdb under 2018. Regarding the complete study: Deep quantitative T cell receptor repertoire profiling was used in the study to track responses to a trivalent subunit inactivated influenza vaccine.

From its cysteine to its phenylalanine, the CDR3 spans 13 amino acids. Only the CDR3 portion is preserved as DNA: 39 bases, with reading frame beginning at the first base. V is pared back by 2 bases and J by 5 bases, with 10 bases lying between the germline termini. The germline V gene (reference sequence) supplies CDR1 SGHKS and CDR2 YYEKEE. Library generation was performed with RT-PCR. This sample was sequenced with an Illumina HiSeq 2500. TCRdb ran its own pipeline on the public reads, namely fastp trimming at Q25 and MiXCR clone calling, and kept in-frame beta chains. CDR3 protein duplicates are merged, each entry listing the most common genes and DNA. The sample yields a few hundred thousand distinct CDR3 sequences; 20% to 25% were counted once. The ten largest clonotypes hold 10% to 13% of the sample. What the research found in general, with its limitations: The authors suggested that each seasonal influenza vaccination may recruit only a limited number of new T cells.

Comment on this clonotype: Its antigen is currently not known. No much larger clone is present one base from it, and per-base qualities are unavailable.

Source: PBMCs from blood, taken about 19 months after vaccination. The chain couples TRBV5-5 to TRBJ2-5, and possibly TRBD2, on 5 matching bases. This receptor was taken from a man between 50 and 69 years old who received an inactivated influenza vaccine. Donor details come from another sample of the same person, matched by shared clones. The DNA sequence follows: TGTGCCAGCAGCTTATTTAGCGCGGAGACCCAGTACTTC. It translates to CASSLFSAETQYF.